The rows below give T cell receptor beta chains drawn from one sample of a study. TCRdb itself ran the 5' RACE reads through MiXCR, one entry per CDR3 protein. Of approximately 30,000 distinct CDR3 sequences in the sample, approximately 25% are singletons; the top ten hold roughly 4.5%. Sequencing was done on a sample of memory CD4+ T cells sorted from blood. The receptors shown here come from a female donor with breast cancer. CDR3s include the opening cysteine and the closing phenylalanine or tryptophan. The D gene is left open where the match is weak. Clone sizes are given selectively: once, few, many, or a class where the clone is expanded.

D gene: -; J gene: TRBJ1-5; V gene: TRBV6-2/TRBV6-3; clone size: few; CDR3 protein: CASSYNSNQPQHF; CDR3 DNA: TGTGCCAGCAGTTACAATAGCAATCAGCCCCAGCATTTT
D gene: -; J gene: TRBJ2-1; V gene: TRBV6-5; clone size: -; CDR3 protein: CASSYLTRRDEQFF; CDR3 DNA: TGTGCCAGCAGTTACCTGACAAGGAGGGATGAGCAGTTCTTC
D gene: -; J gene: TRBJ1-1; V gene: TRBV4-1; clone size: few; CDR3 protein: CASSLRGANTEAFF; CDR3 DNA: TGCGCCAGCAGCCTACGTGGTGCGAACACTGAAGCTTTCTTT
D gene: TRBD1; J gene: TRBJ2-5; V gene: TRBV19; clone size: few; CDR3 protein: CASSVDLPGQGRETQYF; CDR3 DNA: TGTGCCAGTAGTGTCGATCTTCCGGGACAGGGTCGAGAGACCCAGTACTTC
D gene: -; J gene: TRBJ2-1; V gene: TRBV6-2/TRBV6-3; clone size: many; CDR3 protein: CASSFWSGQPYNEQFF; CDR3 DNA: TGTGCCAGCAGTTTTTGGTCGGGACAACCCTACAATGAGCAGTTCTTC
D gene: TRBD1; J gene: TRBJ1-5; V gene: TRBV20-1; clone size: -; CDR3 protein: CSATTGTGVLQPQHF; CDR3 DNA: TGCAGTGCTACCACCGGGACAGGGGTTTTACAGCCCCAGCATTTT
D gene: TRBD1; J gene: TRBJ1-1; V gene: TRBV4-1; clone size: few; CDR3 protein: CASRGYPGQGVANTEAFF; CDR3 DNA: TGCGCCAGCAGGGGGTATCCGGGACAGGGGGTGGCGAACACTGAAGCTTTCTTT
D gene: -; J gene: TRBJ2-1; V gene: TRBV27; clone size: -; CDR3 protein: CASTGGVGQFF; CDR3 DNA: TGTGCCAGCACAGGCGGGGTGGGGCAGTTCTTC
D gene: TRBD2; J gene: TRBJ2-3; V gene: TRBV7-3; clone size: -; CDR3 protein: CASSSSGGTDTQYF; CDR3 DNA: TGTGCCAGCAGCTCTAGCGGGGGCACAGATACGCAGTATTTT
D gene: -; J gene: TRBJ2-7; V gene: TRBV7-2; clone size: few; CDR3 protein: CASIIHSPSYEQYF; CDR3 DNA: TGTGCCAGCATCATACATAGCCCATCCTACGAGCAGTACTTC
D gene: -; J gene: TRBJ2-7; V gene: TRBV12-3/TRBV12-4; clone size: few; CDR3 protein: CASTESWAGSNYEQYF; CDR3 DNA: TGTGCCAGCACCGAGAGCTGGGCAGGGTCTAACTACGAGCAGTACTTC
D gene: TRBD2; J gene: TRBJ2-2; V gene: TRBV28; clone size: -; CDR3 protein: CASRGSGGPGELSF; CDR3 DNA: TGTGCCAGCAGAGGTAGCGGGGGCCCCGGGGAGCTGTCTTTT
D gene: -; J gene: TRBJ2-2; V gene: TRBV5-1; clone size: many; CDR3 protein: CASSLDRHANTGELFF; CDR3 DNA: TGCGCCAGCAGCCTAGACAGGCACGCGAACACCGGGGAGCTGTTTTTT
D gene: TRBD1; J gene: TRBJ1-1; V gene: TRBV7-3; clone size: medium-sized; CDR3 protein: CASSPGGSTEAFF; CDR3 DNA: TGTGCCAGTTCTCCAGGGGGAAGCACTGAAGCTTTCTTT
D gene: -; J gene: TRBJ2-7; V gene: TRBV6-5; clone size: few; CDR3 protein: CASSDSSPYEQYF; CDR3 DNA: TGTGCCAGCAGTGACTCTTCGCCCTACGAGCAGTACTTC
D gene: TRBD2; J gene: TRBJ2-1; V gene: TRBV29-1; clone size: medium-sized; CDR3 protein: CSVVYSGRAYFNEQFF; CDR3 DNA: TGCAGCGTTGTATATAGCGGGAGGGCCTATTTCAATGAGCAGTTCTTC
D gene: -; J gene: TRBJ2-7; V gene: TRBV27; clone size: few; CDR3 protein: CASRLELGSYEQYF; CDR3 DNA: TGTGCCAGCAGACTGGAATTGGGCTCCTACGAGCAGTACTTC
D gene: -; J gene: TRBJ1-5; V gene: TRBV4-1; clone size: many; CDR3 protein: CASSPVDAGGDQHF; CDR3 DNA: TGCGCCAGCAGCCCGGTGGACGCTGGTGGGGACCAGCATTTT
D gene: -; J gene: TRBJ2-3; V gene: TRBV28; clone size: many; CDR3 protein: CASRATRGAKSTDTQYF; CDR3 DNA: TGTGCCAGCAGGGCGACCCGGGGTGCTAAGAGCACAGATACGCAGTATTTT
D gene: -; J gene: TRBJ2-1; V gene: TRBV12-3/TRBV12-4; clone size: -; CDR3 protein: CASSLAVGLDEQFF; CDR3 DNA: TGTGCCAGCAGTTTAGCGGTCGGCCTCGATGAGCAGTTCTTC
D gene: -; J gene: TRBJ2-7; V gene: TRBV27; clone size: many; CDR3 protein: CASGLGGGQYF; CDR3 DNA: TGTGCCAGCGGCCTGGGGGGTGGGCAGTACTTC
D gene: -; J gene: TRBJ1-1; V gene: TRBV2; clone size: -; CDR3 protein: CASSERTGNTEAFF; CDR3 DNA: TGTGCCAGCAGCGAAAGGACGGGCAACACTGAAGCTTTCTTT
D gene: -; J gene: TRBJ2-3; V gene: TRBV10-2; clone size: many; CDR3 protein: CASNSSPDTQYF; CDR3 DNA: TGCGCCAGCAATAGCAGCCCAGATACGCAGTATTTT
D gene: -; J gene: TRBJ1-2; V gene: TRBV28; clone size: few; CDR3 protein: CASSRPGRGNGYTF; CDR3 DNA: TGTGCCAGCAGTCGCCCGGGCAGGGGCAATGGCTACACCTTC
D gene: -; J gene: TRBJ2-3; V gene: TRBV10-3; clone size: many; CDR3 protein: CAISESGGVDTQYF; CDR3 DNA: TGTGCCATCAGTGAGTCAGGGGGAGTCGATACGCAGTATTTT
D gene: -; J gene: TRBJ2-1; V gene: TRBV3-1; clone size: few; CDR3 protein: CASSGGTAGTFF; CDR3 DNA: TGTGCCAGCAGCGGTGGGACGGCCGGTACGTTCTTC
D gene: -; J gene: TRBJ2-3; V gene: TRBV11-2; clone size: -; CDR3 protein: CASSLVGAADTQYF; CDR3 DNA: TGTGCCAGCAGCTTAGTGGGCGCGGCAGATACGCAGTATTTT
D gene: -; J gene: TRBJ1-1; V gene: TRBV5-1; clone size: many; CDR3 protein: CASSYGVEAFF; CDR3 DNA: TGCGCCAGCAGCTACGGAGTCGAAGCTTTCTTT
D gene: -; J gene: TRBJ2-1; V gene: TRBV5-1; clone size: many; CDR3 protein: CASSLTSRGSYNEQFF; CDR3 DNA: TGCGCCAGCAGCTTGACCTCGAGAGGCTCCTACAATGAGCAGTTCTTC